This T cell receptor (beta chain) was captured in a study of cytomegalovirus exposure and HLA in healthy donors (dated by TCRdb to between 2016 and 2019). For the wider study: In an earlier analysis of roughly 500 of the donors, 276 Gb of sequence data and 100 million or so unique TCR beta sequences from about 190 million T cells were reported. Around 320 gigabases of sequencing data and tens of millions of unique TCR sequences were included in an early release covering about 700 HLA-typed donors. Of the 398 genotyped donors, about 84% fell in the genetic ancestry cluster associated with self-reported Caucasian donors. The aim of the study was to test whether cataloging public T cell receptors could identify signatures of past pathogen exposure. The study profiled the T cell repertoires of approximately 700 subjects by immunosequencing and related them to cytomegalovirus serostatus. Along with the approximately 620-subject first cohort, a separate validation cohort of over a hundred different subjects was used. The study combined high-throughput TCR immunosequencing, statistical association of individual TCRs with disease status, and machine learning to predict cytomegalovirus infection status. In a later analysis, previously published TCR beta repertoires from several hundred donors were re-analyzed and high-resolution HLA genotyping was added so that TCR occurrence patterns could be studied. Rather than using new phenotypic data, the later analysis identified candidate immune exposures from TCR beta sequences and from how often those sequences occurred across donors. An earlier analysis of 500 to 750 of the donors applied high-throughput TCR beta sequencing to assess whether each TCR beta V gene segment acted as functional or pseudogenic. Donor age, sex, ethnicity and CMV serostatus were collected together with the repertoire data. Genome-wide SNP genotypes for about three fifths of the roughly 670 donors were used in a later genetic analysis, which treated that subset as a discovery cohort. All discovery cohort repertoires had been generated using a single sequencing platform. Class I and class II HLA loci were covered by the typing at four-digit resolution. Typing coverage varied by locus: 629-630 donors for A, B, C, DRB1 and DQB1; roughly 500 for DQA1; around 570 for DPA1; roughly 470 for DPB1. Because of strong linkage in the cohort, a handful of DR-DQ haplotypes were treated as single units for association and clustering. Among some 400 genotyped donors of the cohort, an average of around 250,000 unique TCR beta nucleotide sequences was sequenced per donor, of which about 19% were non-productive. Points the paper makes about the study in general: When HLA alleles, especially DR and DQ, strongly co-occurred, TCR associations were difficult to assign to individual alleles. Specific HLA alleles were associated with 15,000 to 20,000 TCR beta sequences at a false discovery rate of 0.05 in a later analysis. Most TCR sequences were observed very rarely across donors, whereas some public TCRs were present in many individuals. A later genetic analysis reported fewer N-insertions in productive TCRs among donors in an Asian-associated ancestry cluster than the approximately 700-donor mean. V-gene and J-gene trimming of TCR beta chains was associated with a missense DCLRE1C variant in a later genetic analysis, and the association was replicated in an independent cohort. A few of the identified cytomegalovirus-associated TCR beta chains were confirmed in vitro to be specific for cytomegalovirus antigens. Cytomegalovirus status was reported to be diagnosed by the classifier with high specificity and sensitivity in both the original and validation cohorts. Because HLA typing was unavailable for some donors at each locus, only the typed subset was used in association tests. Correlated functional status among segregating V segments might be attributable to linkage disequilibrium, but an unknown experimental factor could not be ruled out. For the cohort, immune exposure information was limited to CMV serostatus. The authors suggested that the approach could potentially be generalized to other disease states and immunological phenotypes. The presence/absence analyses assumed that sequencing depth was roughly uniform across donors, and that assumption may not be true. A later analysis reported that several top co-occurrence clusters appeared linked to parvovirus B19, influenza, CMV and Epstein-Barr virus. In an earlier analysis of 587 of the donors, most TCR beta V segments appeared in productive rearrangements about 90% or about 30% of the time, broadly matching IMGT annotations. In a later analysis, TCR association rates were found to vary across HLA loci, with the most associated TCRs seen for DRB1 alleles and the fewest for HLA-C alleles. A later analysis found that most CMV-associated TCR beta chains appeared HLA-restricted, with HLA associations seemingly driven largely by CMV exposure. The study listed 170 or so TCR beta chains as associated with cytomegalovirus. The cohort was sequenced for TCR beta chains only, and without alpha or paired-chain data the features that could be detected were limited. A cluster of highly shared sequence variants was judged likely to represent a technical artifact of the sequencing pipeline. In a later analysis, HLA-associated TCR beta chains showed more clonal expansion and lower generation probabilities than non-associated chains that were equally common. Because counts were too low, about 18 rarely observed V segments, including chromosome 9 orphons, were excluded from the earlier analysis of around 590 of the donors. A further reported finding was that TCR beta sequences accurately predicted the HLA-A and HLA-B alleles for most subjects in the first cohort.

The method behind the library was the immunoSEQ multiplex PCR assay. The multiplex PCR relied on a mix of 60 forward primers for TCR Vbeta segments and 13 reverse primers for TCR Jbeta segments. The CDR3 region of rearranged TCR beta genes was amplified from genomic DNA by a multiplex PCR assay. Amplified TCR beta libraries were sequenced as 87-base-pair reads on the Illumina HiSeq System. Processing in the source paper ran as follows. A later analysis counted about 80 million unique TCR beta chains across the 550 to 700 repertoires, and 10 million to 12 million of these chains were shared by at least two donors. A nearest-neighbor algorithm error-corrected the raw reads and collapsed the reads into unique sequences, merging closely related sequences to remove PCR and sequencing errors. Alignment of CDR3 sequences to IMGT reference sequences was used to assign V, D and J gene segments. For a sequence to be retained, at least a six-nucleotide match to both a V gene segment and a J gene segment was required. Rearrangements were classified as productive when the CDR3 lacked stop codons and remained in frame with V and J, and all other rearrangements were classified as non-productive. Following IMGT convention, CDR3 was defined as the stretch from the second conserved V-encoded cysteine to the conserved J-encoded phenylalanine. The earlier analysis of a few hundred of the donors excluded any sequence lacking an unambiguous match to a single V gene segment. An earlier analysis of a few hundred of the donors called V segments functional above 56.7% productive rearrangements and segregating when the between-donor standard deviation exceeded 5%. To diagnose cytomegalovirus status from the catalog of TCR beta chain sequences, a statistical classification framework was built. In a later analysis, V and J genes were assigned by comparing TCR nucleotide sequences against IMGT/GENE-DB human TR gene sequences. Using the TCRdist pipeline, a later analysis assigned CDR3 sequences along with most-parsimonious VDJ recombination scenarios. In a later analysis, every TCR beta chain was defined by the combination of its CDR3 amino acid sequence and its V-gene family, and reads without a unique V-gene family were dropped. In a later analysis, approximately 640 highly shared, low-generation-probability nucleotide sequences were removed to address suspected cross-contamination and a sequencing artifact. For each public chain, a later analysis derived a clonal expansion index from normalized ranks of inferred template counts within each repertoire. A later analysis computed generation probabilities with a VDJ recombination model fitted to out-of-frame rearrangements, and checked the results against IGoR. Hypergeometric tests were used in a later analysis to score TCR-TCR, TCR-HLA and TCR-CMV co-occurrence, with a repertoire-size bias correction applied to the TCR pairs. A later analysis estimated false discovery rates by permuting HLA or CMV assignments 20 times. A later analysis grouped co-occurring TCRs with DBSCAN, adding TCRdist sequence similarity when clustering within HLA-allele-positive subsets. Repertoires with fewer than 30,000 or more than 120,000 public chains were left out of co-occurrence clustering, as were a handful of repertoires with anomalous nucleotide sharing. TCRdb provides this immuneACCESS table in a form limited to in-frame rearrangements. Some clones are lacking; in checked studies, under half of them reflect an unresolved V gene, and why the rest are absent is not known. D and trimming were read from the DNA, whereas the V and J calls and clone size are those reported in that table. The sample table records 100,000 to 150,000 clones; around three quarters of these occur just once. The ten largest clones capture approximately 3.8% of the sample.

The cohort comprised around 690 healthy bone marrow donors. Cohort members were all nominally healthy when sampled, although unrecorded immune exposures were likely present. The donor was CMV seronegative and belonged to the group of over 350 seronegative cohort members. Every donor gave a peripheral blood sample, and the peripheral blood mononuclear cells from that sample were used for TCR beta sequencing. Genomic DNA was extracted from the blood cell samples with the Qiagen DNeasy Blood Extraction Kit. Regarding this clone: Its antigen is not yet known. No quality values exist for individual bases; no much larger clone is one base distant.

The sample was PBMCs. This TCR derives from a man in his forties or fifties in good health and CMV-seronegative.

CDR3 protein: CASSSAGGDGYTF. The DNA sequence follows: TGTGCCAGCAGCTCCGCAGGGGGAGATGGCTACACCTTC. The V and J genes are TRBV5-4 and TRBJ1-2, and TRBD1 aligns with 7 junction nucleotides. In the germline V gene (reference sequence), CDR1 corresponds to SGHNT and CDR2 to YYREEE. From the cysteine through the phenylalanine, the CDR3 covers 13 amino acids. Of the read, only the CDR3 DNA is kept; its 39 bases are in frame from base 1. Unmatched junction bases come to 5, with V trimmed by 3 bases and J by 6 bases.